This T cell receptor (beta chain) was identified in a study of human T cells and chemical hapten exposure. As for the study in general: Across samples, TCR yields varied, mostly owing to small differences in pooled library volumes.

V shed 4 bases and J 2 bases; nucleotides not matched to a gene: 10. This CDR3 has 16 residues. Germline lookup yields CDR1 SGHRS and CDR2 YFSETQ. Regarding this clonotype: The target antigen is unknown.

Overall study results and limits: Sensitizing with DPC caused no change in TCRs above 1 in 1000 frequency.

Library construction involved attaching unique molecular identifiers to individual cDNA molecules, which allowed quantitative, reproducible TCR counting. TCRdb re-called the RACE reads with MiXCR, one entry per CDR3 protein. Of some 81,000 distinct CDR3 sequences listed, around 9.3% were seen once; the top ten hold 1.7%. Time point meaning: healthy volunteer bleed at 6 weeks. RNA extraction used unfractionated whole blood as the source of total RNA. The sequence was collected from a female donor in good health. Some clones in this sample may be carry-over from other donors' samples. The chain employs TRBV5-1 and TRBJ1-2, with 8 bases that match TRBD1. Material: whole blood. The CDR3 is CASSTDRVSGNYGYTF. As DNA, the CDR3 is TGCGCCAGCAGCACGGACAGGGTCAGTGGAAACTATGGCTACACCTTC. Combining the CDR3 with reference TRBV5-1 and TRBJ1-2 gives the whole variable domain KAGVTQTPRYLIKTRGQQVTLSCSPISGHRSVSWYQQTPGQGLQFLFEYFSETQRNKGNFPGRFSGRQFSNSRSEMNVSTLELGDSALYLCASSTDRVSGNYGYTFGSGTRLTVV.